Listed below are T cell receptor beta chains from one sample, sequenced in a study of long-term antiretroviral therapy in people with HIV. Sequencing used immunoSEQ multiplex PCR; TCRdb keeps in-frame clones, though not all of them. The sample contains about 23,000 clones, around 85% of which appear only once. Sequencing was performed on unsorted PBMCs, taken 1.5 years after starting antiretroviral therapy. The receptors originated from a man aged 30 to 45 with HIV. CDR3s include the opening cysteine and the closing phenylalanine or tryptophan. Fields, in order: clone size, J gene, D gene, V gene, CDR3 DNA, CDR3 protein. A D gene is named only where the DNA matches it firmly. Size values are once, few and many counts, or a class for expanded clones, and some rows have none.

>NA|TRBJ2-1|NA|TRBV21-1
TGTGCCAGCAGCAGATCCGGGACTAGCGGGAGCTACCTGAATGAGCAGTTCTTC
CASSRSGTSGSYLNEQFF
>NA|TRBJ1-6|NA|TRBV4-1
TGCGCCAGCAGCACCCCCGCCGGGTCCTATAATTCACCCCTCCACTTT
CASSTPAGSYNSPLHF
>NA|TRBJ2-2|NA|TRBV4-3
TGCGCCAGCAGCAGGGCAGGGACCGGGGAGCTGTTTTTT
CASSRAGTGELFF
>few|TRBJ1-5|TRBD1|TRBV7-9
TGTGCCAGCAGCTTACTAGGGGGCGGTCAGCCCCAGCATTTT
CASSLLGGGQPQHF
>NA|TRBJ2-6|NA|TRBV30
TGTGCCTGGAGTGTAGGGGGGGCCAACGTCCTGACTTTC
CAWSVGGANVLTF
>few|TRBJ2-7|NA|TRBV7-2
TGTGCCAGCAGCTCAGACAGGTTCTCCTACGAGCAGTACTTC
CASSSDRFSYEQYF
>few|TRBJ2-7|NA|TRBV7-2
TGTGCCAGCAGCTCAATGGGGCTTGACGAGCAGTACTTC
CASSSMGLDEQYF
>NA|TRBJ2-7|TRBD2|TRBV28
TGTGCCAGCAGTTTACACCGACTAGCGGGAGAACTACGCGAGCAGTACTTC
CASSLHRLAGELREQYF
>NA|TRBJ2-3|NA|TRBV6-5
TGTGCCAGCAGTCCATATGTGACAGATACGCAGTATTTT
CASSPYVTDTQYF
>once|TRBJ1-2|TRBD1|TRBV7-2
TGTGCCAGCAGCTTAGGGACAGGGAATGGCTACACCTTC
CASSLGTGNGYTF
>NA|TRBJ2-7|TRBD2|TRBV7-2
TGTGCCAGCAGCTTAACGTCGGGACTAGCGGGAGTCGAGCAGTACTTC
CASSLTSGLAGVEQYF
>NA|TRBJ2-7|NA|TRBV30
TGTGCCTGGAGTGTAGGGACACCTGACGAGCAGTACTTC
CAWSVGTPDEQYF
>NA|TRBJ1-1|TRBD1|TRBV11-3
TGTGCCAGCAGCGCCGGACAGGGTGAAGCTTTCTTT
CASSAGQGEAFF
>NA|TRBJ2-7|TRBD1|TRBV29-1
TGCAGCGTCGTGACAGGGTCCTACGAGCAGTACTTC
CSVVTGSYEQYF
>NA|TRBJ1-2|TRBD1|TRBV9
TGTGCCAGCAGCGTACGGGACAGGTCTCTCTATGGCTACACCTTC
CASSVRDRSLYGYTF
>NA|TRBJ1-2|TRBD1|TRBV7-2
TGTGCCAGCAGGCGTAACGAGAGGGGGCCGTACGGCTACACCTTC
CASRRNERGPYGYTF
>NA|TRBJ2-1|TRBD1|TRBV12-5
TGTGCTAGTGGTCATTCACAGGGGAAGGGTGAGCAGTTCTTC
CASGHSQGKGEQFF
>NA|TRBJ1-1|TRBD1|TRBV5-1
TGCGCCAGCAGCTCCGGACAGGGTAACACTGAAGCTTTCTTT
CASSSGQGNTEAFF
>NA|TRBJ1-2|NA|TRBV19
TGTGCCAGTAGATCTCCGGACGGACTCTATGGCTACACCTTC
CASRSPDGLYGYTF
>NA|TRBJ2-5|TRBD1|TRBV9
TGTGCCAGCAGCGTCGGGACAGCACAAGAGACCCAGTACTTC
CASSVGTAQETQYF
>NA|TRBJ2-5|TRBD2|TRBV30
TGTGCCTGGAGTTCCACCGGGACTAGCGGGGCACCCCGGCGGGGGACCCAGTACTTC
CAWSSTGTSGAPRRGTQYF
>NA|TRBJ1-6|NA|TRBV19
TGTGCCAGTAGTTCCACTTGGGGTAGCAATTCACCCCTCCACTTT
CASSSTWGSNSPLHF
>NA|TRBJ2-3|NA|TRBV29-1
TGCAGCGTTGAAACCCAAGCCAGCACAGATACGCAGTATTTT
CSVETQASTDTQYF
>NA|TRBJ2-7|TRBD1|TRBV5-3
TGTGCCAGAAGCTCGGAAAGGGACAGGGCACACGAGCAGTACTTC
CARSSERDRAHEQYF
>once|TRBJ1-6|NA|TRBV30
TGTGCCTGGAAAGGGCGTAGAGATTCACCCCTCCACTTT
CAWKGRRDSPLHF
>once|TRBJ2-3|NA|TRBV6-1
TGTGCCAGCAGCCGTGGGGCCAACTATGCGGATACGCAGTATTTT
CASSRGANYADTQYF
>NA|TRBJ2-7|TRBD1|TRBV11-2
TGTGCCAGCAGCTTGGAGACAGGGGTTCACTACGAGCAGTACTTC
CASSLETGVHYEQYF
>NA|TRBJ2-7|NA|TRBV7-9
TGTGCCAGCAGCTTAGCTTACTACGAGCAGTACTTC
CASSLAYYEQYF
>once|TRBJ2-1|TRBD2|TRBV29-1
TGCAGCGTTGGGGCTAGCGGGAACAATGAGCAGTTCTTC
CSVGASGNNEQFF
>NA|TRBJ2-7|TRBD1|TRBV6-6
TGTGCCAGCAGTTACGGGACAGCTCGCTACGAGCAGTACTTC
CASSYGTARYEQYF
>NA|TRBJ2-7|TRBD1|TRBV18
TGTGCCAGCTCGCGATTACAGGGGGCCCCCTACGAGCAGTACTTC
CASSRLQGAPYEQYF
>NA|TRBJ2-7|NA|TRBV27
TGTGCCAGCAGTTTCTCCTACGAGCAGTACTTC
CASSFSYEQYF
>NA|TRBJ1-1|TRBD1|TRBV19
TGTGCCAGTAGTTCCGGGACAGGGGCGAACACTGAAGCTTTCTTT
CASSSGTGANTEAFF
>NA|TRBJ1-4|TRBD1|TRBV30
TGTGCCTGGACCAGGGGGACGAGTAATGAAAAACTGTTTTTT
CAWTRGTSNEKLFF
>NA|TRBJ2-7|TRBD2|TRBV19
TGTGCCAGTAGTCTGGGACTAGCGGGAGGGCCCTACGAGCAGTACTTC
CASSLGLAGGPYEQYF
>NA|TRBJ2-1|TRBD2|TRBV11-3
TGTGCCAGCAGCTTAGGACTAGCGGGCTCCAATGAGCAGTTCTTC
CASSLGLAGSNEQFF
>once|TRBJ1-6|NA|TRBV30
TGTGCCTGGAGTGTAGGAGGGGTAGGATTTAATTCACCCCTCCACTTT
CAWSVGGVGFNSPLHF
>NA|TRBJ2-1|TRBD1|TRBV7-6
TGTGCCAGCAGCTTAGTTGGACAGGGGGCCGGGAATGAGCAGTTCTTC
CASSLVGQGAGNEQFF
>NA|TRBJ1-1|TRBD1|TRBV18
TGTGCCAGCTCACCAAGTACAGGGGGCGTCACTGAAGCTTTCTTT
CASSPSTGGVTEAFF